The subject of this entry is one T cell receptor (beta chain). Clones were sequenced by immunoSEQ multiplex PCR, and TCRdb holds only the in-frame ones, with some missing. The sample consists of about 83,000 clones, about 96% of them appearing once. The V gene's germline CDR1 is SQVTM and CDR2 ANQGSEA. J gave up 2 bases and V 5 bases, and 3 bases lay outside the gene matches. The CDR3 runs 13 residues. These data originate in a study of technical replicates of blood from a few donors. The chain joins TRBV29-1 to TRBJ2-7; TRBD1 agrees at 10 bases. Sequencing was performed on T cells isolated from PBMCs. The source of this sequence is a human donor in good health. The CDR3: CSVSGQGAYEQYF. DNA for the CDR3: TGCAGCGTTTCAGGACAGGGGGCCTACGAGCAGTACTTC.